Sequencing of this T cell receptor (beta chain) was carried out in a study of regulatory T cells in long-lasting Graves disease. Both iRepertoire HTBI primers and Arm-PCR of CDR3 regions were used to build the TCR beta libraries. Each CDR3 protein is one row after TCRdb ran MiXCR on the multiplex PCR reads. The sample has fewer than 550,000 distinct CDR3 sequences, about 15% seen once; the top ten hold just under 25%. This CDR3 comprises 14 residues. V dropped 7 bases and J dropped 2 bases, with 12 bases sitting between them. Germline values: CDR1 SGHNT, CDR2 YENEEA. Sample time point: newly diagnosed GD, antithyroid drugs for less than 3 months. Scientists built the TCR library using RNA that was extracted from PBMCs. The same data also contributed to another study, on T cells in Graves' hyperthyroidism and ophthalmopathy. From that study: The patients, who ranged from 18 to 65 in age, presented with newly diagnosed hyperthyroidism lasting under 2 months.

This chain joins TRBV11-3 and TRBJ2-1, with D possibly matching TRBD2 (5 bases). This material consisted of peripheral blood mononuclear cells (PBMCs), taken at new diagnosis, from a patient treated with antithyroid drugs. This clonotype was sampled from a middle-aged woman with Graves disease. The CDR3 is CASNRGPTYNEQFF. DNA of the CDR3: TGTGCCAGCAACCGGGGTCCCACCTACAATGAGCAGTTCTTC.